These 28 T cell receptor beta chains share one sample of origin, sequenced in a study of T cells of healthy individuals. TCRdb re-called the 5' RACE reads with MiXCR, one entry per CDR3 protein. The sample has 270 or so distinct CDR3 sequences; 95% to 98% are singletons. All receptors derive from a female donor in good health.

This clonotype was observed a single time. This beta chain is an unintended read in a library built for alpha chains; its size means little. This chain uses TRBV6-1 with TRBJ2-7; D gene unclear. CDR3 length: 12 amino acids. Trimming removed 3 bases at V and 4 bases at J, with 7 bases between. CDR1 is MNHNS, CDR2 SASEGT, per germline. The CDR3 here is CASSDRTYEQYF. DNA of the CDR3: TGTGCCAGCAGTGACAGAACTTACGAGCAGTACTTC.

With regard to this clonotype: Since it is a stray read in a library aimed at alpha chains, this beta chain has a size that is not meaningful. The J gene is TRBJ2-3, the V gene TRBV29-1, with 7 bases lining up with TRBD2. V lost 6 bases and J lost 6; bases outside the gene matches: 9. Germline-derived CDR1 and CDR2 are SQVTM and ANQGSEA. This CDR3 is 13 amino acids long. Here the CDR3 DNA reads TGCAGCGTAGGGGCGGGAGAGGACGATACGCAGTATTTT. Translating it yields CSVGAGEDDTQYF.

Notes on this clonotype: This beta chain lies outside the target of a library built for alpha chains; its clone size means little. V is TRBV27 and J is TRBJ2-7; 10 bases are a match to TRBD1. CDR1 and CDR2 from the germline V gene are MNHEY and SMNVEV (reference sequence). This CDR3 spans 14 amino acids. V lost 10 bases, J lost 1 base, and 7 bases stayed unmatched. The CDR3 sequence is CATQRQGASYEQYF. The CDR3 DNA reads TGTGCCACCCAACGACAGGGGGCTTCCTACGAGCAGTACTTC.

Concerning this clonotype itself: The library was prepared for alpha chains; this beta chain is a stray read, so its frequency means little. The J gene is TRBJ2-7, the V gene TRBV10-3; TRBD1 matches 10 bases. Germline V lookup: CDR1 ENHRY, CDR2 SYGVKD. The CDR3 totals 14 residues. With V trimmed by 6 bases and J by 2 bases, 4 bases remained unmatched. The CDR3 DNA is TGTGCCATCAGGTCGGACAGGGGGGCCTACGAGCAGTACTTC. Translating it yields CAIRSDRGAYEQYF.

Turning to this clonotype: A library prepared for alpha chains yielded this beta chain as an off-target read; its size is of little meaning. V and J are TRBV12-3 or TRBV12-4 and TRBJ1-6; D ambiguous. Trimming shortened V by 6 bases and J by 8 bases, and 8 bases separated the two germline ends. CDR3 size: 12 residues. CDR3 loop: CASSRDHSPLHF. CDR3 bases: TGTGCCAGCAGCCGCGACCATTCACCCCTCCACTTT.

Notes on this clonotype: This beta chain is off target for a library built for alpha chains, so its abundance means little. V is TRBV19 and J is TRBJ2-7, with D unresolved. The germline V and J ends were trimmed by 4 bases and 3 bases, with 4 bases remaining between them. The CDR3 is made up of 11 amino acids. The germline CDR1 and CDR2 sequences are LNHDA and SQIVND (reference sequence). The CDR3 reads CASSNYYEQYF. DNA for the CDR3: TGTGCCAGTAGTAACTACTACGAGCAGTACTTC. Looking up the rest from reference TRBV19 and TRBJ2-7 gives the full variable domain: DGGITQSPKYLFRKEGQNVTLSCEQNLNHDAMYWYRQDPGQGLRLIYYSQIVNDFQKGDIAEGYSVSREKKESFPLTVTSAQKNPTAFYLCASSNYYEQYFGPGTRLTVT.

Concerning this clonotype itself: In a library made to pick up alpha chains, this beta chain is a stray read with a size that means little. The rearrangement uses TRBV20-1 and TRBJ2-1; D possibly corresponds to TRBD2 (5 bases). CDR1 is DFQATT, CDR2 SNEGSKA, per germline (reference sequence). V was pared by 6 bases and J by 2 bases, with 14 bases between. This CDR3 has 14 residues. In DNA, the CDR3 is TGCAGTGCAGAGAGGGTGACTACCTACAATGAGCAGTTCTTC. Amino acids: CSAERVTTYNEQFF.

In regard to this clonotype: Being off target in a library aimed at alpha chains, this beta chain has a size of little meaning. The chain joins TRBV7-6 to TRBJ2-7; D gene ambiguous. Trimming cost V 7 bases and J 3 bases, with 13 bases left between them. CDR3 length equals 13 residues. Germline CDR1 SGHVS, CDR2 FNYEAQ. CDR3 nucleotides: TGTGCCAGCACCATGAGCGAAGACTACGAGCAGTACTTC. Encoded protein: CASTMSEDYEQYF.

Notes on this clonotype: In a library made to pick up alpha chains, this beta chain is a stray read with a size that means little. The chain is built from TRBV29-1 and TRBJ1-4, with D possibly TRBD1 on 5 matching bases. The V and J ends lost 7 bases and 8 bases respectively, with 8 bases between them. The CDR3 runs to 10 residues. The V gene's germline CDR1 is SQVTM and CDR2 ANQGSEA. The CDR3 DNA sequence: TGCAGCGCCGGGGGAGAAAAACTGTTTTTT. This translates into CSAGGEKLFF. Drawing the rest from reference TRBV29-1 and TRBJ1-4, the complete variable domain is SAVISQKPSRDICQRGTSLTIQCQVDSQVTMMFWYRQQPGQSLTLIATANQGSEATYESGFVIDKFPISRPNLTFSTLTVSNMSPEDSSIYLCSAGGEKLFFGSGTQLSVL.

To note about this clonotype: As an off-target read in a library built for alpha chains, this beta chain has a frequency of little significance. CDR3 DNA sequence: TGTGCCAGCAGCCCGGGACAGGCTAATGGCTACACCTTC. The encoded protein is CASSPGQANGYTF. The V gene is TRBV11-1, the J gene TRBJ1-2, with TRBD1 matching over 8 bases. Germline V lookup: CDR1 SGHAT, CDR2 FQDESV (reference sequence). The CDR3 is 13 amino acids. The junction had 5 bases not matched to a gene; V was cut back by 5 bases and J by 6 bases.

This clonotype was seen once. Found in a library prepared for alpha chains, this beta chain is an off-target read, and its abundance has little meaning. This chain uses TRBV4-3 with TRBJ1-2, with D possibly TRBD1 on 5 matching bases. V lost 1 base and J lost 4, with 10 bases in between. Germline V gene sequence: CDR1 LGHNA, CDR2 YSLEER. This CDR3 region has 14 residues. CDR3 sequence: CASSQGGSFYGYTF. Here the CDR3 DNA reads TGCGCCAGCAGCCAAGGGGGCAGCTTCTATGGCTACACCTTC.

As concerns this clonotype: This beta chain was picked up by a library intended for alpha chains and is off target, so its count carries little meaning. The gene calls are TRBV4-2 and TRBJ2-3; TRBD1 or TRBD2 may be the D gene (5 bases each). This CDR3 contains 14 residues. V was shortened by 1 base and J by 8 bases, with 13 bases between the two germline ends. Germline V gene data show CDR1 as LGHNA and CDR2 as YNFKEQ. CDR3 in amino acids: CASSQGDVGVTQYF. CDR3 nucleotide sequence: TGTGCCAGCAGCCAAGGGGACGTAGGTGTTACGCAGTATTTT.

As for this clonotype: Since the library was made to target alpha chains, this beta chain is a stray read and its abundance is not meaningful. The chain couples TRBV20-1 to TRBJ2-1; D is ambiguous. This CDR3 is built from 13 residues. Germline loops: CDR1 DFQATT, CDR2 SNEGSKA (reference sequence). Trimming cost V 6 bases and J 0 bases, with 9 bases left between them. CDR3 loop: CSAAEDSYNEQFF. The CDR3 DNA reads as TGCAGTGCCGCGGAAGACTCCTACAATGAGCAGTTCTTC.

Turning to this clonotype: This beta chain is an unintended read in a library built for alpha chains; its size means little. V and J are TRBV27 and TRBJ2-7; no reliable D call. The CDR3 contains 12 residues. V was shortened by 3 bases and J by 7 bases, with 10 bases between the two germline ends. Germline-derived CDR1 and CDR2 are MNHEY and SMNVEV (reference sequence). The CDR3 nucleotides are TGTGCCAGCAGTTTTTCTTGGGGTGAGCAGTACTTC. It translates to CASSFSWGEQYF.

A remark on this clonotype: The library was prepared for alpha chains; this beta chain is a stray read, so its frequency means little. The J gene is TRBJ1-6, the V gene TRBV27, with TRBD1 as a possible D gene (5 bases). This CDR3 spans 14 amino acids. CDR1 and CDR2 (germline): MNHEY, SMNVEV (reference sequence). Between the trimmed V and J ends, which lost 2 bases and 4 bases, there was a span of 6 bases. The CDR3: CASSLGGYNSPLHF. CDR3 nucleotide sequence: TGTGCCAGCAGTTTAGGGGGGTATAATTCACCCCTCCACTTT.

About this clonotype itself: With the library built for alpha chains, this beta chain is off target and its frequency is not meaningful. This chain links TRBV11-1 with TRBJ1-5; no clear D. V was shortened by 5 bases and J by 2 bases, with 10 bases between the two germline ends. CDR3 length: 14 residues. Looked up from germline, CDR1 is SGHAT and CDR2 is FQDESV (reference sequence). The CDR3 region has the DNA TGTGCCAGCAGCCTGGACGGGGGCAATCAGCCCCAGCATTTT. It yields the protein CASSLDGGNQPQHF. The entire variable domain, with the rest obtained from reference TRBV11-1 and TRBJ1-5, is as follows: EAEVAQSPRYKITEKSQAVAFWCDPISGHATLYWYRQILGQGPELLVQFQDESVVDDSQLPKDRFSAERLKGVDSTLKIQPAELGDSAMYLCASSLDGGNQPQHFGDGTRLSIL.

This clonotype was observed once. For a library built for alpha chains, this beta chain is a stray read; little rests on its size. The CDR3: CASSQAHGDTQYF. As DNA, the CDR3 is TGTGCCAGCAGCCAAGCCCATGGCGATACGCAGTATTTT. The genes are TRBV3-1 and TRBJ2-3; the D is unclear. V was clipped by 1 base and J by 6 bases, with 8 bases between them. Germline assignment: CDR1 LGHDT and CDR2 YNNKEL (reference sequence). The CDR3 consists of 13 residues.

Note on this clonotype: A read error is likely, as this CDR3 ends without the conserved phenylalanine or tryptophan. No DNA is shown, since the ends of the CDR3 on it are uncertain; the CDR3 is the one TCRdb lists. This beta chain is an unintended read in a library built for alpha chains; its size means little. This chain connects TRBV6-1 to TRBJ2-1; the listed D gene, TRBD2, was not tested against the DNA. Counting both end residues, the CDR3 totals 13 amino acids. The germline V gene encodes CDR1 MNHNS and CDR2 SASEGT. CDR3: CASSGGTSGRGVI.

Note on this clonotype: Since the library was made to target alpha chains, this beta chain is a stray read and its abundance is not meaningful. The CDR3 DNA is TGTGCCAGCAGGGGACAGGGGGCATACAATGAGCAGTTCTTC. Protein product: CASRGQGAYNEQFF. This chain joins TRBV6-5 and TRBJ2-1; 12 bases match TRBD1. There are 14 residues in the CDR3. Losses at the gene ends were 6 bases for V and 4 bases for J; bases not matched to a gene: 1. Germline V gene data show CDR1 as MNHEY and CDR2 as SVGAGI.

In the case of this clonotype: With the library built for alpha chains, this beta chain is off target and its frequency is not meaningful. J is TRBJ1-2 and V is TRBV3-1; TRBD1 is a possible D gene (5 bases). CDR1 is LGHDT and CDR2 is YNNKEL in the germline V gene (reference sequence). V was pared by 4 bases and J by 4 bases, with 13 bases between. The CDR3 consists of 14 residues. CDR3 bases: TGTGCCAGCAGCCGGGGGGGACGGATCTATGGCTACACCTTC. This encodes CASSRGGRIYGYTF.

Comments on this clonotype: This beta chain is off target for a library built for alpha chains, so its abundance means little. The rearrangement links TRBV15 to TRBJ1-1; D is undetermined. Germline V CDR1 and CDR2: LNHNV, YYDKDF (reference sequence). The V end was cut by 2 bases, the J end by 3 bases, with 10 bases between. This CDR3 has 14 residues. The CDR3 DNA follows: TGTGCCACCAGCAGAAGGACGGACCACACTGAAGCTTTCTTT. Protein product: CATSRRTDHTEAFF.

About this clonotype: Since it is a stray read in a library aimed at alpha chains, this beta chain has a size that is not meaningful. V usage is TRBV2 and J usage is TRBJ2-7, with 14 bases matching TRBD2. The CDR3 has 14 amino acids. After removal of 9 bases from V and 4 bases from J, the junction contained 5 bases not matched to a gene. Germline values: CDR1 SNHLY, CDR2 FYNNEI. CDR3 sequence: CASEGTSGSYEQYF. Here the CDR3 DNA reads TGTGCCAGTGAGGGGACTAGCGGGAGTTACGAGCAGTACTTC. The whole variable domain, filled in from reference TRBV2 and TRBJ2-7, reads EPEVTQTPSHQVTQMGQEVILRCVPISNHLYFYWYRQILGQKVEFLVSFYNNEISEKSEIFDDQFSVERPDGSNFTLKIRSTKLEDSAMYFCASEGTSGSYEQYFGPGTRLTVT.

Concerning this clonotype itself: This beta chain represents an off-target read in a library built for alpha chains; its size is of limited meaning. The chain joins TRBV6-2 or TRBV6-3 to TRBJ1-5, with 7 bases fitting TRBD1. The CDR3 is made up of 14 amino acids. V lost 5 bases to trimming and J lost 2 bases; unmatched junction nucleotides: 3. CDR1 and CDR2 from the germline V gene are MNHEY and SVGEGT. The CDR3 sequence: CASSDRVGNQPQHF. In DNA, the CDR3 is TGTGCCAGCAGTGACAGGGTTGGCAATCAGCCCCAGCATTTT.

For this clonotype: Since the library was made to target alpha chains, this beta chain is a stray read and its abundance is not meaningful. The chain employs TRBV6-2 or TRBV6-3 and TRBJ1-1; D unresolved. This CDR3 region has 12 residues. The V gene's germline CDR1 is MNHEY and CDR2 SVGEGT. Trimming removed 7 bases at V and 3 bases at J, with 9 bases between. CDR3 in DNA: TGTGCCAGCACCGGCCGAGACACTGAAGCTTTCTTT. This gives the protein CASTGRDTEAFF.

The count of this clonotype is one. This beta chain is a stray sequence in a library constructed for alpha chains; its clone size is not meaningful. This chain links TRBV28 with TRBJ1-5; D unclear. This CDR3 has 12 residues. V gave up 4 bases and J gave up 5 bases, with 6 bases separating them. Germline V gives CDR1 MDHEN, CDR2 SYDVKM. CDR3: CASSSLDQPQHF. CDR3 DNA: TGTGCCAGCAGTTCCCTCGATCAGCCCCAGCATTTT.

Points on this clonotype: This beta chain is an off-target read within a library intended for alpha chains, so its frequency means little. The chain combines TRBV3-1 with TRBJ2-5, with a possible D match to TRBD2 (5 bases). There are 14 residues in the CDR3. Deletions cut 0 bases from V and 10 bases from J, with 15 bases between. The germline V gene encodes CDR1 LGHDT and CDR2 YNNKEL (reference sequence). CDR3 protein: CASSQDYEKRVQYF. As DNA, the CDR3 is TGTGCCAGCAGCCAAGATTACGAAAAGAGGGTCCAGTACTTC.

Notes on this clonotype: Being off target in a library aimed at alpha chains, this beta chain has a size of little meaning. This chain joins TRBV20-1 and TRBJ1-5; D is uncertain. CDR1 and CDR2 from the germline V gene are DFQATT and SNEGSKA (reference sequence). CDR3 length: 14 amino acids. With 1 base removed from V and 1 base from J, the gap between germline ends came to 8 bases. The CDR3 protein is CSARGEESNQPQHF. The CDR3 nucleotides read TGCAGTGCTAGAGGGGAAGAAAGCAATCAGCCCCAGCATTTT.

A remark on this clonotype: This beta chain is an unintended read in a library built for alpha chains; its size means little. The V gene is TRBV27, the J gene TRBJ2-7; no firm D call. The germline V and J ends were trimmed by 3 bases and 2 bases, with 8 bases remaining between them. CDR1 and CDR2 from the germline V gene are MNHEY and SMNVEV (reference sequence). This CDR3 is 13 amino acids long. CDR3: CASSLTVAYEQYF. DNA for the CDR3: TGTGCCAGCAGTTTGACGGTCGCCTACGAGCAGTACTTC.